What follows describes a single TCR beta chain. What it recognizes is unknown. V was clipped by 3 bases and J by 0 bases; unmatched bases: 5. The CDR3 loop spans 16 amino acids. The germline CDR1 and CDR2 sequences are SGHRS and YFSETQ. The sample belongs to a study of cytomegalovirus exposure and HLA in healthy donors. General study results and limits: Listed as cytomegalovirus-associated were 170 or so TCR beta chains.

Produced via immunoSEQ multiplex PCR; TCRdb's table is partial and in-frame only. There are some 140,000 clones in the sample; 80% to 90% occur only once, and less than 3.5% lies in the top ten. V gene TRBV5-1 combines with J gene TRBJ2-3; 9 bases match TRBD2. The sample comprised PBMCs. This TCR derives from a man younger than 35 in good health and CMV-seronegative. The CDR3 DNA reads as TGCGCCAGCAGCTCGTTGACTAGCGGAAGCACAGATACGCAGTATTTT. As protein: CASSSLTSGSTDTQYF.